These T cell receptor beta chains were read from a single sample in a study of cytomegalovirus exposure and HLA in healthy donors. TCRdb keeps only in-frame clones here, not all; method: immunoSEQ multiplex PCR. The sample carries approximately 86,000 clones, approximately 70% recorded once. Sequencing input: PBMCs. These receptors were obtained from a man in his 60s in good health and CMV-seronegative. The CDR3 runs from the conserved cysteine through the conserved F or W. The order of the fields is D gene, J gene, clone size, V gene, CDR3 protein, CDR3 DNA. A D gene is named only where the DNA matches it firmly. Some rows have no size entry. The others give once, few or many, or a class for an expanded clone.

D gene: NA
J gene: TRBJ2-7
clone size: few
V gene: TRBV15
CDR3 protein: CATSRDFQVQYF
CDR3 DNA: TGTGCCACCAGCAGAGACTTCCAGGTGCAGTACTTC

D gene: TRBD1
J gene: TRBJ1-5
clone size: once
V gene: TRBV27
CDR3 protein: CASSYNRGYSNQPQHF
CDR3 DNA: TGTGCCAGCAGTTATAACAGGGGTTATAGCAATCAGCCCCAGCATTTT

D gene: TRBD1
J gene: TRBJ1-4
clone size: NA
V gene: TRBV4-1
CDR3 protein: CASSQGQGAFGEKLFF
CDR3 DNA: TGCGCCAGCAGCCAAGGACAGGGGGCCTTTGGGGAAAAACTGTTTTTT

D gene: NA
J gene: TRBJ1-2
clone size: NA
V gene: TRBV28
CDR3 protein: CASSSGFDGYTF
CDR3 DNA: TGTGCCAGCAGTTCAGGGTTCGATGGCTACACCTTC

D gene: NA
J gene: TRBJ1-2
clone size: once
V gene: TRBV11-2
CDR3 protein: CASSLASGATVDYGYTF
CDR3 DNA: TGTGCCAGCAGCTTAGCTTCAGGGGCGACGGTTGACTATGGCTACACCTTC

D gene: TRBD1
J gene: TRBJ2-3
clone size: NA
V gene: TRBV5-1
CDR3 protein: CASSSNRGSDTQYF
CDR3 DNA: TGCGCCAGCAGCTCTAACAGGGGATCAGATACGCAGTATTTT

D gene: NA
J gene: TRBJ2-3
clone size: NA
V gene: TRBV5-6
CDR3 protein: CASSLTVTEGGDTQYF
CDR3 DNA: TGTGCCAGCAGCTTGACGGTGACAGAGGGAGGAGATACGCAGTATTTT

D gene: TRBD1
J gene: TRBJ1-5
clone size: NA
V gene: TRBV28
CDR3 protein: CASSLVGQGHNTGRPQHF
CDR3 DNA: TGTGCCAGCAGTTTAGTTGGACAGGGACACAACACTGGGAGGCCCCAGCATTTT

D gene: TRBD1
J gene: TRBJ2-1
clone size: once
V gene: TRBV5-1
CDR3 protein: CASRRDRGRSNEQFF
CDR3 DNA: TGCGCCAGCAGGCGGGACAGGGGGCGAAGCAATGAGCAGTTCTTC

D gene: TRBD2
J gene: TRBJ2-3
clone size: NA
V gene: TRBV6-5
CDR3 protein: CASSTSGSYTDTQYF
CDR3 DNA: TGTGCCAGCAGCACTAGCGGGAGTTACACAGATACGCAGTATTTT

D gene: TRBD1
J gene: TRBJ2-7
clone size: NA
V gene: TRBV5-6
CDR3 protein: CASSFGRGPEQYF
CDR3 DNA: TGTGCCAGCAGCTTTGGAAGGGGGCCCGAGCAGTACTTC

D gene: TRBD2
J gene: TRBJ2-2
clone size: NA
V gene: TRBV28
CDR3 protein: CASSWVIAGEDTGELFF
CDR3 DNA: TGTGCCAGCAGTTGGGTTATAGCGGGAGAGGACACCGGGGAGCTGTTTTTT

D gene: TRBD2
J gene: TRBJ2-1
clone size: NA
V gene: TRBV11-2
CDR3 protein: CASSPPALAGGVNEQFF
CDR3 DNA: TGTGCCAGCAGCCCACCAGCGCTAGCGGGGGGGGTTAATGAGCAGTTCTTC

D gene: TRBD1
J gene: TRBJ2-1
clone size: NA
V gene: TRBV29-1
CDR3 protein: CSVEDGQGSSYNEQFF
CDR3 DNA: TGCAGCGTTGAAGACGGACAGGGGTCTTCCTACAATGAGCAGTTCTTC

D gene: NA
J gene: TRBJ2-3
clone size: NA
V gene: TRBV5-6
CDR3 protein: CASSSGSLKYF
CDR3 DNA: TGTGCCAGCAGCTCCGGGTCTTTAAAGTATTTT

D gene: NA
J gene: TRBJ2-7
clone size: NA
V gene: TRBV5-4
CDR3 protein: CASRLPGNEQYF
CDR3 DNA: TGTGCCAGCAGGTTGCCAGGGAACGAGCAGTACTTC

D gene: NA
J gene: TRBJ2-7
clone size: NA
V gene: TRBV5-6
CDR3 protein: CASSLGAGSWQYF
CDR3 DNA: TGTGCCAGCAGCTTGGGTGCAGGGTCGTGGCAGTACTTC

D gene: NA
J gene: TRBJ1-3
clone size: NA
V gene: TRBV9
CDR3 protein: CASSPTRTAGNTIYF
CDR3 DNA: TGTGCCAGCAGCCCTACCCGGACAGCTGGAAACACCATATATTTT

D gene: NA
J gene: TRBJ2-2
clone size: once
V gene: TRBV5-1
CDR3 protein: CASSLRTGPNTGELFF
CDR3 DNA: TGCGCCAGCAGCTTGCGAACAGGGCCGAACACCGGGGAGCTGTTTTTT

D gene: TRBD1
J gene: TRBJ1-1
clone size: NA
V gene: TRBV6-5
CDR3 protein: CASSLDRDTEAFF
CDR3 DNA: TGTGCCAGCAGCCTTGACAGGGACACTGAAGCTTTCTTT

D gene: TRBD1
J gene: TRBJ1-1
clone size: few
V gene: TRBV7-2
CDR3 protein: CASSLQGALNTEAFF
CDR3 DNA: TGTGCCAGCAGCCTCCAGGGGGCCCTCAACACTGAAGCTTTCTTT

D gene: TRBD1
J gene: TRBJ1-1
clone size: NA
V gene: TRBV9
CDR3 protein: CASSGTGVGTEAFF
CDR3 DNA: TGTGCCAGCAGCGGTACAGGGGTGGGGACTGAAGCTTTCTTT

D gene: NA
J gene: TRBJ2-5
clone size: NA
V gene: TRBV7-2
CDR3 protein: CASSLLEETQYF
CDR3 DNA: TGTGCCAGCAGCTTATTGGAGGAGACCCAGTACTTC

D gene: TRBD2
J gene: TRBJ2-3
clone size: NA
V gene: TRBV2
CDR3 protein: CASSSGLATTDTQYF
CDR3 DNA: TGTGCCAGCAGTTCAGGACTAGCGACCACAGATACGCAGTATTTT

D gene: TRBD2
J gene: TRBJ2-3
clone size: NA
V gene: TRBV29-1
CDR3 protein: CSVETSGSTDTQYF
CDR3 DNA: TGCAGCGTTGAGACTAGCGGGAGCACAGATACGCAGTATTTT

D gene: NA
J gene: TRBJ1-5
clone size: NA
V gene: TRBV28
CDR3 protein: CASSLNQPQHF
CDR3 DNA: TGTGCCAGCAGTCTTAATCAGCCCCAGCATTTT

D gene: NA
J gene: TRBJ2-7
clone size: few
V gene: TRBV28
CDR3 protein: CASSASGAIYEQYF
CDR3 DNA: TGTGCCAGCAGTGCTTCGGGAGCTATCTACGAGCAGTACTTC

D gene: NA
J gene: TRBJ2-3
clone size: NA
V gene: TRBV7-7
CDR3 protein: CASSLGHSTDTQYF
CDR3 DNA: TGTGCCAGCAGCTTAGGGCACAGCACAGATACGCAGTATTTT

D gene: NA
J gene: TRBJ2-7
clone size: NA
V gene: TRBV1
CDR3 protein: CTSSPSRDRGTYEQYF
CDR3 DNA: TGCACCAGCAGCCCAAGCCGGGACAGGGGAACCTACGAGCAGTACTTC

D gene: NA
J gene: TRBJ2-7
clone size: few
V gene: TRBV6-1
CDR3 protein: CASSGDIYEQYF
CDR3 DNA: TGTGCCAGCAGCGGGGACATTTACGAGCAGTACTTC

D gene: TRBD1
J gene: TRBJ1-1
clone size: few
V gene: TRBV30
CDR3 protein: CAWNPGQKNTEAFF
CDR3 DNA: TGTGCCTGGAACCCGGGACAGAAGAACACTGAAGCTTTCTTT

D gene: NA
J gene: TRBJ2-5
clone size: NA
V gene: TRBV5-8
CDR3 protein: CASSPWTGPPRETQYF
CDR3 DNA: TGTGCCAGCAGCCCCTGGACTGGTCCACCACGAGAGACCCAGTACTTC

D gene: TRBD1
J gene: TRBJ1-1
clone size: NA
V gene: TRBV5-1
CDR3 protein: CASTPGGSNTEAFF
CDR3 DNA: TGCGCCAGCACCCCAGGGGGTTCGAACACTGAAGCTTTCTTT

D gene: NA
J gene: TRBJ2-7
clone size: NA
V gene: TRBV30
CDR3 protein: CAWQPGLGGYEQYF
CDR3 DNA: TGTGCCTGGCAACCGGGGCTAGGGGGCTACGAGCAGTACTTC

D gene: NA
J gene: TRBJ1-5
clone size: NA
V gene: TRBV7-8
CDR3 protein: CASSFSNQPQHF
CDR3 DNA: TGTGCCAGCAGCTTTAGTAATCAGCCCCAGCATTTT

D gene: NA
J gene: TRBJ2-7
clone size: NA
V gene: TRBV11-2
CDR3 protein: CASSPAGSYEQYF
CDR3 DNA: TGTGCCAGCAGCCCTGCGGGTTCCTACGAGCAGTACTTC

D gene: TRBD1
J gene: TRBJ1-5
clone size: NA
V gene: TRBV19
CDR3 protein: CASSERDRLYQPQHF
CDR3 DNA: TGTGCCAGTTCAGAACGGGACAGGCTTTATCAGCCCCAGCATTTT

D gene: TRBD1
J gene: TRBJ1-1
clone size: NA
V gene: TRBV7-8
CDR3 protein: CASSHGQGRTEAFF
CDR3 DNA: TGTGCCAGCAGCCACGGACAGGGAAGGACTGAAGCTTTCTTT

D gene: NA
J gene: TRBJ2-3
clone size: NA
V gene: TRBV4-1
CDR3 protein: CASSPPGSDTQYF
CDR3 DNA: TGCGCCAGCAGCCCTCCGGGTTCAGATACGCAGTATTTT

D gene: TRBD2
J gene: TRBJ2-1
clone size: NA
V gene: TRBV14
CDR3 protein: CASSPKRGGRRQQFF
CDR3 DNA: TGTGCCAGCAGTCCGAAGCGGGGCGGGAGGCGGCAGCAGTTCTTC

D gene: TRBD2
J gene: TRBJ2-2
clone size: NA
V gene: TRBV30
CDR3 protein: CAWSELAVTGELFF
CDR3 DNA: TGTGCCTGGAGTGAACTAGCGGTCACCGGGGAGCTGTTTTTT

D gene: NA
J gene: TRBJ2-3
clone size: few
V gene: TRBV11-1
CDR3 protein: CASSLGVAGSTDTQYF
CDR3 DNA: TGTGCCAGCAGCTTAGGAGTGGCGGGGAGCACAGATACGCAGTATTTT